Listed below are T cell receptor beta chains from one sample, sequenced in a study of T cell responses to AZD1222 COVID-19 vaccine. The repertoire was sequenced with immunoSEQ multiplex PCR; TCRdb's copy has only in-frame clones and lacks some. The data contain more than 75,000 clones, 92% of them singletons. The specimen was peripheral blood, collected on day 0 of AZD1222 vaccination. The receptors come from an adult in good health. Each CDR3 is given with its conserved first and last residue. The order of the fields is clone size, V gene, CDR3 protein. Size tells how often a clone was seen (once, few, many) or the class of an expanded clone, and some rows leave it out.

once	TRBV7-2	CASGLVSTDTQYF
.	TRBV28	CASSHSGSGGETQYF
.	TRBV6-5	CASSYAGRWFF
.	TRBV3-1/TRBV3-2	CASSQGLAGRTGELFF
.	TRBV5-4	CASSPQRGPSYNEQFF
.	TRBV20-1	CSASTGQLAEQYF
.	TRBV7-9	CASSPVTATNEKLFF
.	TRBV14	CASSVTDAGELFF
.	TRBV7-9	CASSLSYQPQHF
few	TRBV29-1	CSVAVQENTEAFF
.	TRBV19	CASSTGLRGNSPLHF
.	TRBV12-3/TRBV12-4	CASSFPTLETQYF
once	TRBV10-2	CASSESGRGPENEKLFF
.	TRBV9	CASSGGQGLYGYTF
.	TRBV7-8	CASSLGDPNINYGYTF
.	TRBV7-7	CASSLSEGMMETQYF
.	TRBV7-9	CASSLSDREKLFF
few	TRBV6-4	CASSEGLAGATGELFF
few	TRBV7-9	CASILAGVSTDTQYF
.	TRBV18	CASSASGTGYSYEQYF
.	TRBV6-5	CASSYSRNSPLHF
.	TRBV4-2	CASSQDAQGSRRQYF
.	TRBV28	CASNPAGTGFADTQYF
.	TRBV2	CASSEPSSQPQHF
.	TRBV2	CASSEARRNTEAFF
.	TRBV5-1	CASSITGDTEAFF
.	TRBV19	CASRTGQAAENEKLFF
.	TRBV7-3	CASSSGLAGGYDTQYF
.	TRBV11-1	CASSLDWRETDTQYF
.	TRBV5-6	CASSLGQGSLNTEAFF
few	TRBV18	CASSLTGGSEAFF
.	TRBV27	CASSSGYDGSRELFF
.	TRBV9	CASSPRFGLEYEQYF
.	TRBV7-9	CASSRGSGGRVYGYTF
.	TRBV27	CASSFASTDTQYF
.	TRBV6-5	CASSGLAGEYEQYF
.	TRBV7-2	CASSLDRGGYTF
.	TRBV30	CAWSVPIGLANEKLFF
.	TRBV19	CASSIEAGTQYF
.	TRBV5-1	CASSRGQGAWDTQYF
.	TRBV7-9	CASSLRGSSYGYTF
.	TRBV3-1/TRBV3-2	CASSQQPRGYEQYF
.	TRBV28	CASSFYNEQFF
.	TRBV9	CASSTGGGGLYEQYF